Sequencing of this T cell receptor (beta chain) was carried out in a study of technical replicates of blood from a few donors. Assay used: immunoSEQ multiplex PCR; TCRdb lists only in-frame clones, some missing. The sample lists 55,000 to 85,000 clones, roughly 97% occurring once. There are 17 residues in the CDR3. Germline assignment: CDR1 MRHNA and CDR2 SNTAGT. The J segment lost 8 bases and the V segment lost 2 bases, leaving 17 bases of the junction unmatched. The sequence derives from a human donor in good health. Sample: T cells isolated from PBMCs. The chain employs TRBV6-4 and TRBJ1-2; 7 bases map to TRBD1. CDR3 DNA: TGTGCCAGCAGTGACGGCAGCCTAAGGGGGCAGGATCGCGGCTACACCTTC. It codes for CASSDGSLRGQDRGYTF.